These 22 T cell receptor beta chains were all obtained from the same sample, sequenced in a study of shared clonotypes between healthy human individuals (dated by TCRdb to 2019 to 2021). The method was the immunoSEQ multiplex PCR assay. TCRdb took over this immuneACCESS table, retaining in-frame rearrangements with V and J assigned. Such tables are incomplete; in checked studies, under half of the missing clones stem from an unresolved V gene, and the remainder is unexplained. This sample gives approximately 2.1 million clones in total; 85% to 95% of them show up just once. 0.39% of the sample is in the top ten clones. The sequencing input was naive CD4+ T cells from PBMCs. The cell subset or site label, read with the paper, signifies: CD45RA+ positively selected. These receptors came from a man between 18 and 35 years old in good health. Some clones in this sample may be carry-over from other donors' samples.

This CDR3 reads CASERDGETQYF. DNA of the CDR3: TGTGCCAGCGAGCGGGACGGAGAGACCCAGTACTTC. The chain couples TRBV2 to TRBJ2-5, with 7 bases that match TRBD2. V shed 8 bases and J 4 bases; nucleotides not matched to a gene: 4. The germline CDR1 and CDR2 sequences are SNHLY and FYNNEI. The CDR3 sequence is 12 residues long.

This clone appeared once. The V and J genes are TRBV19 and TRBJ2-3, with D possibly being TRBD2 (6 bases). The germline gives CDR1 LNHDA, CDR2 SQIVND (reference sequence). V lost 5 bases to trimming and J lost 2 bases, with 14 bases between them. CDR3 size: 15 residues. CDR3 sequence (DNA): TGTGCCAGTAGTCGGGGGTGGGATCCCACAGATACGCAGTATTTT. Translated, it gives CASSRGWDPTDTQYF.

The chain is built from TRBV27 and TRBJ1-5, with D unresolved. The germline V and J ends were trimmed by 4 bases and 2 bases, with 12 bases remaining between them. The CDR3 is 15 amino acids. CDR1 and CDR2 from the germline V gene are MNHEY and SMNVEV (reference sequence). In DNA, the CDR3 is TGTGCCAGCAGTTCATTGGACGGACGCAATCAGCCCCAGCATTTT. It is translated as CASSSLDGRNQPQHF.

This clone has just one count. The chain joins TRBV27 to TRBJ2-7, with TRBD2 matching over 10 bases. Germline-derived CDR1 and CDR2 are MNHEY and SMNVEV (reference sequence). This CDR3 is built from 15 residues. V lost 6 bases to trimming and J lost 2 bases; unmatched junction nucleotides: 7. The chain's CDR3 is CASRSRAGGPYEQYF. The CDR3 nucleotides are TGTGCCAGCAGGAGCAGAGCGGGAGGGCCCTACGAGCAGTACTTC.

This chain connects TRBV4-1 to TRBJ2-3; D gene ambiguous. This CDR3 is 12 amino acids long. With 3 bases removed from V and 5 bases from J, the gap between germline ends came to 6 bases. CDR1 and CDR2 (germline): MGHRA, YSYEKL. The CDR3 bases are TGCGCCAGCAGCCATCCCCAAGATACGCAGTATTTT. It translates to CASSHPQDTQYF.

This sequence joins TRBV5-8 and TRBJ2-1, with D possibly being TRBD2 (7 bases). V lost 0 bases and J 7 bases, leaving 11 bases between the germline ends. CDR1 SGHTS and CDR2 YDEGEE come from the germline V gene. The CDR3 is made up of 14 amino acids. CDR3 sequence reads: CASSLGGGLNEQFF. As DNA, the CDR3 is TGTGCCAGCAGCTTGGGCGGGGGCCTTAATGAGCAGTTCTTC.

CDR3 DNA sequence: TGTGCCAGCAGCCTCCAGGGACAGGGATTCAAAGGCTACACCTTC. Amino acids: CASSLQGQGFKGYTF. The rearrangement uses TRBV4-2 and TRBJ1-2, with TRBD1 matching 9 bases. The CDR3 runs 15 residues. With 4 bases clipped from V and 8 bases from J, the junction kept 11 bases outside the gene matches. The germline gives CDR1 LGHNA, CDR2 YNFKEQ.

This chain's CDR3 is CASSMRGRTGNRETQYF. CDR3 DNA sequence: TGTGCCAGTAGTATGAGGGGGAGGACAGGGAATCGGGAGACCCAGTACTTC. J is TRBJ2-5 and V is TRBV19, with TRBD1 identical over 8 bases. The germline gives CDR1 LNHDA, CDR2 SQIVND (reference sequence). CDR3 size: 17 residues. J gave up 5 bases and V 3 bases, and 14 bases lay outside the gene matches.

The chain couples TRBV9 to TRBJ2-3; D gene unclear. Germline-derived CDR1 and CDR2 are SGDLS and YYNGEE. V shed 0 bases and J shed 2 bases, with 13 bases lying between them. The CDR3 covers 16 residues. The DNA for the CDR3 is TGTGCCAGCAGCGTAGGGTTAACCCCGATCACAGATACGCAGTATTTT. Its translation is CASSVGLTPITDTQYF. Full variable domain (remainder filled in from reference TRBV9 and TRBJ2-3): DSGVTQTPKHLITATGQRVTLRCSPRSGDLSVYWYQQSLDQGLQFLIQYYNGEERAKGNILERFSAQQFPDLHSELNLSSLELGDSALYFCASSVGLTPITDTQYFGPGTRLTVL.

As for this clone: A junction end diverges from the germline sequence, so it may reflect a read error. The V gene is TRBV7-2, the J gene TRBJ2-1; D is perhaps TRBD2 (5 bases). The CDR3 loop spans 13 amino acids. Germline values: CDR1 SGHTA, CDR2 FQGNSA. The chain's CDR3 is CASSPYGSADVVF. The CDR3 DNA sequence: TGTGCCAGCAGCCCCTACGGATCAGCGGATGTCGTCTTC.

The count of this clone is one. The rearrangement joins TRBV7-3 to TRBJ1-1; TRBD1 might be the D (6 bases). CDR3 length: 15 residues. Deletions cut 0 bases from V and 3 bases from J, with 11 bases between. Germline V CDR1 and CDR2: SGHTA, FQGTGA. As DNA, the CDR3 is TGTGCCAGCAGCTTAACCCCAGGGGATGACACTGAAGCTTTCTTT. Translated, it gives CASSLTPGDDTEAFF.

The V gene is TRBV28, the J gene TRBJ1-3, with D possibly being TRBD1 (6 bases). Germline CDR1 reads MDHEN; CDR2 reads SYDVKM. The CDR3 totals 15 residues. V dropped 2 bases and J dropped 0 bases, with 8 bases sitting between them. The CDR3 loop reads CASSLQGISGNTIYF. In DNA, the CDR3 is TGTGCCAGCAGTTTACAGGGGATCTCTGGAAACACCATATATTTT.

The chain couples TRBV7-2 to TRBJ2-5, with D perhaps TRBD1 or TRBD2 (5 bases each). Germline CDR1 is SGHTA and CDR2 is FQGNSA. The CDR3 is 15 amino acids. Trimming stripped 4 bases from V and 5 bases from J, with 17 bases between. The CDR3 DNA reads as TGTGCCAGCAGCTGGCAGGGTGCCTGGGAGGAGACCCAGTACTTC. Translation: CASSWQGAWEETQYF. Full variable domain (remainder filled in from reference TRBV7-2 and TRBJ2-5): GAGVSQSPSNKVTEKGKDVELRCDPISGHTALYWYRQSLGQGLEFLIYFQGNSAPDKSGLPSDRFSAERTGGSVSTLTIQRTQQEDSAVYLCASSWQGAWEETQYFGPGTRLLVL.

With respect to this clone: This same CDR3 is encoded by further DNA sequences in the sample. The CDR3 is CASSVTANTEAFF. The CDR3, as DNA: TGTGCCAGCAGTGTAACGGCAAACACTGAAGCTTTCTTT. The chain joins TRBV2 to TRBJ1-1; no reliable D call. The germline gives CDR1 SNHLY, CDR2 FYNNEI. The CDR3 extends over 13 amino acids. Between the trimmed V and J ends, which lost 4 bases and 2 bases, there was a span of 8 bases.

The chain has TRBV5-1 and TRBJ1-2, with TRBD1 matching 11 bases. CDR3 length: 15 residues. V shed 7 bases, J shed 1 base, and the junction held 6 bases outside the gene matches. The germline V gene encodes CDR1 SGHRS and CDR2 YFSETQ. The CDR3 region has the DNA TGCGCCAGCCGAGGACAGGGGGCCAATAACTATGGCTACACCTTC. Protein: CASRGQGANNYGYTF.

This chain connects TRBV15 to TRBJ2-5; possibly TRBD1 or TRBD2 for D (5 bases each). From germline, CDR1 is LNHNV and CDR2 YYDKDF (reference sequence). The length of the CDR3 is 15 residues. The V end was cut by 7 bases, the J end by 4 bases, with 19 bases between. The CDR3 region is CATNSGRARAETQYF. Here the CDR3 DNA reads TGTGCCACCAACTCAGGGCGGGCTAGGGCAGAGACCCAGTACTTC.

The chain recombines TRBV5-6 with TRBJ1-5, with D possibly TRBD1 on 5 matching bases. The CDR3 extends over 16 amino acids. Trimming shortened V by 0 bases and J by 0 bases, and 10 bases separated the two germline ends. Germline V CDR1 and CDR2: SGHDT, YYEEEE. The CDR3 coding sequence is TGTGCCAGCAGCTTGGCCAGGGAGTATAGCAATCAGCCCCAGCATTTT. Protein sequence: CASSLAREYSNQPQHF.

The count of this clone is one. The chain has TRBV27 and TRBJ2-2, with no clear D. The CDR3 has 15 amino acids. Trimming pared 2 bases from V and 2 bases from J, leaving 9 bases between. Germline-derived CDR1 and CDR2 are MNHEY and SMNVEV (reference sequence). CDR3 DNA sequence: TGTGCCAGCAGTTTAATGGCCATAAACACCGGGGAGCTGTTTTTT. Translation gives CASSLMAINTGELFF.

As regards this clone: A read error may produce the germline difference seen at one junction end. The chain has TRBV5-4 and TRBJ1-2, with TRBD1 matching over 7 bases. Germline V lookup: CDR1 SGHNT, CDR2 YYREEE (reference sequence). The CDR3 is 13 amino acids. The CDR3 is CASSKGQENVSSF. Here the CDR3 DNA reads TGTGCCAGCAGCAAAGGACAGGAAAACGTTTCGTCCTTC.

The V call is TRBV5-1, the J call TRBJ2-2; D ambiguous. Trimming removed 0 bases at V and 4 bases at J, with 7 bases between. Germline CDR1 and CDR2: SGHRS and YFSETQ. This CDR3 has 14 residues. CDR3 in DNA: TGCGCCAGCAGCTTGGGGGCCTTCACCGGGGAGCTGTTTTTT. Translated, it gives CASSLGAFTGELFF. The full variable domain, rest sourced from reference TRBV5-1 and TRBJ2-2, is KAGVTQTPRYLIKTRGQQVTLSCSPISGHRSVSWYQQTPGQGLQFLFEYFSETQRNKGNFPGRFSGRQFSNSRSEMNVSTLELGDSALYLCASSLGAFTGELFFGEGSRLTVL.

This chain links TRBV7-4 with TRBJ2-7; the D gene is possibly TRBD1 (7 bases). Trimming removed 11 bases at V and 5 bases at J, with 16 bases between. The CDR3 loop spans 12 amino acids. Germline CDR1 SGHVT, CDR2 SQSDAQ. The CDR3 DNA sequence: TGTGCCGACAGGGTTCCGGGAGACGAGCAGTACTTC. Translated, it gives CADRVPGDEQYF.

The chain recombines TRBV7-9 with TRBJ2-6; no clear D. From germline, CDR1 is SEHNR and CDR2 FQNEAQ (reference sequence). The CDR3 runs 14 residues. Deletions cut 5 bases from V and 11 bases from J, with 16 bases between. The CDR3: CASSPGLLEYVLTF. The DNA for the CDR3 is TGTGCCAGCAGCCCCGGGCTACTTGAATACGTCCTGACTTTC.